Presented here are 21 T cell receptor beta chains from one specimen sequenced in a study of CD8 T cells in Susac syndrome. An input of about 0.5 to 1 ug of RNA was subjected to reverse transcription using random hexamers. Each CDR3 protein is one row after TCRdb ran MiXCR on the immunoSEQ multiplex PCR reads. The sample shows about 240,000 distinct CDR3 sequences, roughly 95% of them seen only once. Sequenced: CD4+ T cells from PBMCs. These receptors all come from a human donor with Susac syndrome.

The chain carries TRBV24-1 and TRBJ2-7, with D possibly being TRBD1 or TRBD2 (5 bases each). Germline CDR1 is KGHDR and CDR2 is SFDVKD. CDR3 size: 12 residues. The germline V and J ends were trimmed by 0 bases and 13 bases, with 12 bases remaining between them. CDR3 residues: CATSDLGQGVYF. The CDR3 nucleotides are TGTGCCACCAGTGATTTGGGGCAGGGAGTCTACTTC.

The genes are TRBV20-1 and TRBJ2-1, with 9 positions matching TRBD2. CDR1 and CDR2 (germline): DFQATT, SNEGSKA (reference sequence). There are 14 residues in the CDR3. Trimming cost V 4 bases and J 5 bases; bases outside gene matches: 6. The CDR3 nucleotides read TGCAGTGCTAACATAGCGGGAGCCAACAATGAGCAGTTCTTC. Protein: CSANIAGANNEQFF.

The rearrangement links TRBV18 to TRBJ2-7; 8 bases agree with TRBD1. Germline V gene data show CDR1 as KGHSH and CDR2 as LQKENI. The CDR3 is 13 residues long. J lost 5 bases, V lost 4 bases, and 4 bases had no gene match. The CDR3 sequence is CASSRTGFDEQYF. The CDR3 region has the DNA TGTGCCAGCTCACGGACAGGGTTCGACGAGCAGTACTTC.

This clonotype has a single count. This rearrangement joins TRBV12-3 or TRBV12-4 to TRBJ2-7; 9 bases map to TRBD2. V lost 5 bases to trimming and J lost 5 bases; unmatched junction nucleotides: 22. This CDR3 region has 19 residues. The CDR3 protein is CASSLLPRIYDPSGDEQYF. In nucleotides, the CDR3 is TGTGCCAGCAGTCTATTGCCGCGAATATATGATCCTAGCGGGGACGAGCAGTACTTC.

The J gene is TRBJ1-5, the V gene TRBV28; D unresolved. Germline lookup yields CDR1 MDHEN and CDR2 SYDVKM. This CDR3 region has 12 residues. V was clipped by 8 bases and J by 1 base, with 6 bases between them. The CDR3 here is CASQKSNQPQHF. DNA of the CDR3: TGTGCCAGCCAGAAGAGCAATCAGCCCCAGCATTTT.

The chain joins TRBV4-1 to TRBJ1-2; a possible D gene is TRBD1 (5 bases). V lost 6 bases and J lost 2, with 13 bases in between. This CDR3 contains 14 residues. Germline loops: CDR1 MGHRA, CDR2 YSYEKL. The CDR3 sequence is CASRDPTANYGYTF. CDR3 sequence (DNA): TGCGCCAGCAGGGACCCGACAGCAAACTATGGCTACACCTTC.

The V gene is TRBV15, the J gene TRBJ2-6; no clear D. Trimming stripped 0 bases from V and 4 bases from J, with 7 bases between. There are 15 residues in the CDR3. Germline CDR1 is LNHNV and CDR2 is YYDKDF (reference sequence). This CDR3 reads CATSRDFAGANVLTF. CDR3 nucleotide sequence: TGTGCCACCAGCAGAGACTTCGCGGGGGCCAACGTCCTGACTTTC.

The chain joins TRBV11-3 to TRBJ2-7; D call uncertain. The CDR3 is 12 amino acids. The germline V gene encodes CDR1 SGHNT and CDR2 YENEEA. V dropped 5 bases and J dropped 6 bases, with 11 bases sitting between them. CDR3 protein: CASSRSMVEQYF. CDR3 sequence (DNA): TGTGCCAGCAGCCGGTCCATGGTCGAGCAGTACTTC.

The chain couples TRBV28 to TRBJ2-1; no definite D call. CDR1 and CDR2 from the germline V gene are MDHEN and SYDVKM. The CDR3 sequence is 14 residues long. The V and J ends lost 10 bases and 6 bases respectively, with 19 bases between them. The CDR3 region is CATAESPSGNEQFF. The CDR3 nucleotides read TGTGCCACCGCCGAGTCCCCCAGTGGCAATGAGCAGTTCTTC. The whole variable domain, remainder taken from reference TRBV28 and TRBJ2-1, is DVKVTQSSRYLVKRTGEKVFLECVQDMDHENMFWYRQDPGLGLRLIYFSYDVKMKEKGDIPEGYSVSREKKERFSLILESASTNQTSMYLCATAESPSGNEQFFGPGTRLTVL.

V is TRBV6-5 and J is TRBJ2-2; D gene uncertain. The length of the CDR3 is 17 residues. Trimming shortened V by 0 bases and J by 5 bases, and 16 bases separated the two germline ends. From germline, CDR1 is MNHEY and CDR2 SVGAGI. The CDR3 DNA follows: TGTGCCAGCAGTTACTCGAGTGAAGGGCTGTTTACCGGGGAGCTGTTTTTT. Protein sequence: CASSYSSEGLFTGELFF.

The V call is TRBV27, the J call TRBJ2-1, with 7 positions matching TRBD1. This CDR3 is 17 amino acids long. Germline loops: CDR1 MNHEY, CDR2 SMNVEV (reference sequence). Trimming took 2 bases from V and 8 from J; bases not matched to a gene: 15. The DNA of the CDR3 is TGTGCCAGCAGTTTAAAGAGGACCTGGGACAGCACCTATGAGCAGTTCTTC. This sequence encodes CASSLKRTWDSTYEQFF.

This chain uses TRBV6-2 or TRBV6-3 with TRBJ1-5; weak D call: TRBD1 (6 bases). The CDR3 runs to 16 residues. Germline values: CDR1 MNHEY, CDR2 SVGEGT. V lost 5 bases and J lost 2, with 16 bases in between. CDR3 protein: CASSPDRTAGNQPQHF. In DNA, the CDR3 is TGTGCCAGCAGTCCCGATCGGACAGCAGGCAATCAGCCCCAGCATTTT.

This rearrangement joins TRBV12-3 or TRBV12-4 to TRBJ2-1, with 7 bases fitting TRBD2. This CDR3 spans 13 amino acids. The V gene end was trimmed by 4 bases and the J gene end by 10 bases; junction bases not matched to a gene: 7. CDR3 in amino acids: CASSSSGVNEQFF. The CDR3 DNA reads TGTGCCAGCAGTTCCAGCGGGGTGAACGAGCAGTTCTTC.

This chain uses TRBV30 with TRBJ1-2; 10 nucleotides align to TRBD1. Germline V gives CDR1 GTSNPN, CDR2 SVGIG (reference sequence). CDR3 size: 16 residues. After removal of 8 bases from V and 7 bases from J, the junction contained 19 bases not matched to a gene. The CDR3 DNA reads TGTGCCAGCGGAGAGACAGGGGGCAGGCACGGACGTGGCTACACCTTC. This translates into CASGETGGRHGRGYTF.

The rearrangement joins TRBV13 to TRBJ2-6, with TRBD1 matching 11 bases. V shed 4 bases and J 0 bases; nucleotides not matched to a gene: 8. Germline CDR1 is PRHDT and CDR2 is FYEKMQ (reference sequence). This CDR3 contains 19 residues. As DNA, the CDR3 is TGTGCCAGCAGCTCAAATTACGGGACAGGGGGCTCTGGGGCCAACGTCCTGACTTTC. Amino acid sequence: CASSSNYGTGGSGANVLTF. Combining the CDR3 with reference TRBV13 and TRBJ2-6 gives the whole variable domain AAGVIQSPRHLIKEKRETATLKCYPIPRHDTVYWYQQGPGQDPQFLISFYEKMQSDKGSIPDRFSAQQFSDYHSELNMSSLELGDSALYFCASSSNYGTGGSGANVLTFGAGSRLTVL.

The gene calls are TRBV30 and TRBJ2-7; D is uncertain. The V end lost 0 bases, the J end lost 6 bases, and 6 bases lay between the germline ends. The CDR3 runs to 11 residues. Germline V gene sequence: CDR1 GTSNPN, CDR2 SVGIG (reference sequence). CDR3 in DNA: TGTGCCTGGAGTGTAGCCTCCGAGCAGTACTTC. It translates to CAWSVASEQYF.

This chain uses TRBV30 with TRBJ2-7; 9 nucleotides align to TRBD1. Per germline, CDR1 GTSNPN and CDR2 SVGIG (reference sequence). Trimming cost V 2 bases and J 3 bases; bases outside gene matches: 2. The CDR3 contains 13 residues. The CDR3 sequence is CAWSRDRVYEQYF. DNA for the CDR3: TGTGCCTGGAGTAGGGACAGGGTCTACGAGCAGTACTTC. The full variable domain, rest sourced from reference TRBV30 and TRBJ2-7, is SQTIHQWPATLVQPVGSPLSLECTVEGTSNPNLYWYRQAAGRGLQLLFYSVGIGQISSEVPQNLSASRPQDRQFILSSKKLLLSDSGFYLCAWSRDRVYEQYFGPGTRLTVT.

The chain uses TRBV5-1 and TRBJ2-6; D is undetermined. V gave up 3 bases and J gave up 3 bases, with 7 bases separating them. Germline CDR1 reads SGHRS; CDR2 reads YFSETQ. This CDR3 region has 14 residues. The CDR3 region is CASSYEGGANVLTF. The CDR3 nucleotides read TGCGCCAGCAGCTACGAAGGTGGGGCCAACGTCCTGACTTTC.

The CDR3 nucleotides are TGTGCCAGCAGTTGGACAGCCCTCGGTGGCTACACCTTC. Translating gives CASSWTALGGYTF. The chain recombines TRBV27 with TRBJ1-2; TRBD1 might be the D (6 bases). Trimming cost V 4 bases and J 7 bases, with 13 bases left between them. Germline V lookup: CDR1 MNHEY, CDR2 SMNVEV (reference sequence). The CDR3 extends over 13 amino acids.

The genes are TRBV5-1 and TRBJ2-3; D is perhaps TRBD2 (6 bases). The CDR3 is 15 amino acids. V was clipped by 0 bases and J by 0 bases, with 8 bases between them. Germline V gives CDR1 SGHRS, CDR2 YFSETQ. CDR3 residues: CASSLDGTSTDTQYF. The CDR3 coding sequence is TGCGCCAGCAGCTTGGATGGGACTAGCACAGATACGCAGTATTTT.

The chain combines TRBV9 with TRBJ2-1, with 16 bases aligning to TRBD2. Germline CDR1 SGDLS, CDR2 YYNGEE. The CDR3 is 18 amino acids. V was clipped by 3 bases and J by 8 bases; unmatched bases: 11. In DNA, the CDR3 is TGTGCCAGCAGCGCACGGGGGACTAGCGGGAGGGCTATGGATGAGCAGTTCTTC. This gives the protein CASSARGTSGRAMDEQFF.